This is a list of T cell receptor beta chains from one sample in a study of blood T cells in healthy people across ages. TCRdb re-called the 5' RACE reads with MiXCR, one entry per CDR3 protein. The sample holds about 800,000 distinct CDR3 sequences; 58% are singletons and the top ten take 20% to 25%. The sample was blood. The receptors were gathered from a young man in good health. Each CDR3 is given with its conserved first and last residue. Each record gives: D gene, clone size, V gene, J gene, CDR3 protein, CDR3 DNA. The D gene is left open where the match is weak. For some rows the clone size is stated as once, few or many, or as a class when expanded; others skip it.

d_gene: NA
abundance: few
v_gene: TRBV5-6
j_gene: TRBJ2-1
CDR3aa: CASISTEGPYNEQFF
CDR3nt: TGTGCCAGCATTTCCACCGAGGGACCCTACAATGAGCAGTTCTTC

d_gene: TRBD1
abundance: NA
v_gene: TRBV28
j_gene: TRBJ1-2
CDR3aa: CASSFSGTGLGGYTF
CDR3nt: TGTGCCAGCAGTTTCTCGGGGACAGGGCTTGGCGGCTACACCTTC

d_gene: TRBD1
abundance: NA
v_gene: TRBV11-2
j_gene: TRBJ2-5
CDR3aa: CASSFLGQGALQETQYF
CDR3nt: TGTGCCAGCAGTTTCCTCGGACAGGGGGCCCTACAGGAGACCCAGTACTTC

d_gene: TRBD2
abundance: NA
v_gene: TRBV12-3/TRBV12-4
j_gene: TRBJ2-7
CDR3aa: CASSLTSGRGRGRYEQYF
CDR3nt: TGTGCCAGCAGTTTAACTAGCGGGAGGGGTCGCGGTCGGTACGAGCAGTACTTC

d_gene: TRBD1
abundance: NA
v_gene: TRBV7-2
j_gene: TRBJ2-1
CDR3aa: CASSLQRGQNEQFF
CDR3nt: TGTGCCAGCAGCCTCCAGAGGGGGCAAAATGAGCAGTTCTTC

d_gene: NA
abundance: few
v_gene: TRBV6-2/TRBV6-3
j_gene: TRBJ2-3
CDR3aa: CASLDGKTSHYTQYF
CDR3nt: TGTGCCAGCCTGGACGGAAAGACGTCACATTATACGCAGTATTTT

d_gene: NA
abundance: few
v_gene: TRBV12-3/TRBV12-4
j_gene: TRBJ2-4
CDR3aa: CASSLDSNRDKNIQYF
CDR3nt: TGTGCCAGCAGTCTAGACAGTAATCGTGACAAAAACATTCAGTACTTC

d_gene: NA
abundance: NA
v_gene: TRBV19
j_gene: TRBJ2-1
CDR3aa: CASSTGTTTYNEQFF
CDR3nt: TGTGCCAGTAGTACCGGGACAACTACCTACAATGAGCAGTTCTTC

d_gene: NA
abundance: NA
v_gene: TRBV20-1
j_gene: TRBJ2-2
CDR3aa: CSARDRRLANTGELFF
CDR3nt: TGCAGTGCTAGAGACCGGCGACTGGCGAACACCGGAGAGCTGTTTTTT

d_gene: NA
abundance: NA
v_gene: TRBV5-1
j_gene: TRBJ2-5
CDR3aa: CASSENLFETQYF
CDR3nt: TGCGCCAGCAGCGAGAACCTCTTCGAGACCCAGTACTTC

d_gene: NA
abundance: NA
v_gene: TRBV2
j_gene: TRBJ2-2
CDR3aa: CASKGAVNTGELFF
CDR3nt: TGTGCCAGCAAGGGTGCGGTGAACACCGGGGAGCTGTTTTTT

d_gene: NA
abundance: NA
v_gene: TRBV20-1
j_gene: TRBJ2-7
CDR3aa: CSASIVPSYEQYF
CDR3nt: TGCAGTGCTAGTATAGTTCCCTCCTACGAGCAGTACTTC

d_gene: NA
abundance: NA
v_gene: TRBV28
j_gene: TRBJ2-3
CDR3aa: CASGPSYTQYF
CDR3nt: TGTGCCAGCGGACCTTCCTATACGCAGTATTTT

d_gene: TRBD2
abundance: NA
v_gene: TRBV6-6
j_gene: TRBJ2-2
CDR3aa: CASSYMLAGNTGELFF
CDR3nt: TGTGCCAGCAGTTACATGCTAGCGGGGAACACCGGGGAGCTGTTTTTT

d_gene: TRBD1
abundance: NA
v_gene: TRBV19
j_gene: TRBJ2-1
CDR3aa: CASSITGTGGFGEQFF
CDR3nt: TGTGCCAGTAGCATAACCGGGACAGGTGGGTTTGGTGAGCAGTTCTTC

d_gene: NA
abundance: few
v_gene: TRBV5-6
j_gene: TRBJ2-7
CDR3aa: CASSFGTSSYNEQYF
CDR3nt: TGTGCCAGCAGCTTTGGGACGAGCTCCTACAATGAGCAGTACTTC

d_gene: NA
abundance: NA
v_gene: TRBV20-1
j_gene: TRBJ2-5
CDR3aa: CSARIWSEGEETQYF
CDR3nt: TGCAGTGCTAGGATCTGGTCGGAGGGAGAAGAGACCCAGTACTTC

d_gene: NA
abundance: NA
v_gene: TRBV20-1
j_gene: TRBJ2-7
CDR3aa: CSARVNGGNYEQYF
CDR3nt: TGCAGTGCTAGAGTCAATGGAGGGAACTACGAGCAGTACTTC

d_gene: NA
abundance: NA
v_gene: TRBV7-2
j_gene: TRBJ2-7
CDR3aa: CASSFSRGESYEQYF
CDR3nt: TGTGCCAGCAGCTTTTCCAGGGGGGAATCCTACGAGCAGTACTTC

d_gene: NA
abundance: NA
v_gene: TRBV5-6
j_gene: TRBJ1-2
CDR3aa: CASSPGARYGYTF
CDR3nt: TGTGCCAGCAGCCCGGGGGCCCGCTATGGCTACACCTTC

d_gene: NA
abundance: NA
v_gene: TRBV28
j_gene: TRBJ2-1
CDR3aa: CASGSYHDNEQFF
CDR3nt: TGTGCCAGCGGAAGCTATCACGACAATGAGCAGTTCTTC

d_gene: NA
abundance: NA
v_gene: TRBV6-5
j_gene: TRBJ2-1
CDR3aa: CASNYDSKPVDNEQFF
CDR3nt: TGTGCCAGCAATTATGATTCCAAACCAGTCGACAATGAGCAGTTCTTC

d_gene: NA
abundance: NA
v_gene: TRBV11-3
j_gene: TRBJ2-3
CDR3aa: CASSPGGAGDTQYF
CDR3nt: TGTGCCAGCAGCCCCGGAGGGGCGGGAGATACGCAGTATTTT

d_gene: NA
abundance: NA
v_gene: TRBV4-3
j_gene: TRBJ2-3
CDR3aa: CASSQVHTDTQYF
CDR3nt: TGCGCCAGCAGCCAAGTACACACAGATACGCAGTATTTT

d_gene: NA
abundance: NA
v_gene: TRBV7-8
j_gene: TRBJ1-5
CDR3aa: CASSWGATSQPQHF
CDR3nt: TGTGCCAGCAGCTGGGGCGCCACGAGCCAGCCCCAGCATTTT

d_gene: NA
abundance: few
v_gene: TRBV6-2/TRBV6-3
j_gene: TRBJ2-7
CDR3aa: CASSYSKSATYEQYF
CDR3nt: TGTGCCAGCAGTTACTCGAAGTCGGCCACCTACGAGCAGTACTTC

d_gene: NA
abundance: NA
v_gene: TRBV4-2
j_gene: TRBJ2-5
CDR3aa: CASSQAVSEETQYF
CDR3nt: TGTGCCAGCAGCCAAGCCGTCTCCGAAGAGACCCAGTACTTC